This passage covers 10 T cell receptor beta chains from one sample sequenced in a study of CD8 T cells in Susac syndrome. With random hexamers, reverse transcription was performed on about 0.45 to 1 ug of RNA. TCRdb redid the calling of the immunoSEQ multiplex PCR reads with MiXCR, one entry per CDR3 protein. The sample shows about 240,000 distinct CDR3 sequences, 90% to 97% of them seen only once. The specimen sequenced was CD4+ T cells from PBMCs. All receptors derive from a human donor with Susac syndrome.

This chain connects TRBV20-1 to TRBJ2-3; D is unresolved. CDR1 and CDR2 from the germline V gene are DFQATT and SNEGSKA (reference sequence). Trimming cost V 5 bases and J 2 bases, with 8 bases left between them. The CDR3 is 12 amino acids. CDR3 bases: TGCAGTGCTGCCGTCCCCACAGATACGCAGTATTTT. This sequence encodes CSAAVPTDTQYF.

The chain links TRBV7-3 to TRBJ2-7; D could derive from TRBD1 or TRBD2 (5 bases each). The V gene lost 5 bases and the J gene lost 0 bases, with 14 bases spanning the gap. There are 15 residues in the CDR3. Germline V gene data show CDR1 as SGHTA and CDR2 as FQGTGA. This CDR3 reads CASSKGRGDSYEQYF. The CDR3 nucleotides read TGTGCCAGCAGCAAGGGGAGAGGTGACTCCTACGAGCAGTACTTC.

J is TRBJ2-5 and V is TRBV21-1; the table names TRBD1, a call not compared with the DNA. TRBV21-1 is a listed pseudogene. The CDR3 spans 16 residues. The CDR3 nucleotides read TGTGCCAGCAGCGAAGGGGACAGGAGCTTAGAAGAGACCCAGTACTTC. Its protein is CASSEGDRSLEETQYF.

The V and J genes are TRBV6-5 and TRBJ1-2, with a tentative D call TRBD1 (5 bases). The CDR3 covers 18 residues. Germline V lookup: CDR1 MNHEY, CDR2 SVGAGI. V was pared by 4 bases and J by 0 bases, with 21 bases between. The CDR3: CASSSPLKGDVPNYGYTF. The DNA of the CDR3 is TGTGCCAGCAGTTCCCCTTTGAAAGGGGACGTCCCTAACTATGGCTACACCTTC.

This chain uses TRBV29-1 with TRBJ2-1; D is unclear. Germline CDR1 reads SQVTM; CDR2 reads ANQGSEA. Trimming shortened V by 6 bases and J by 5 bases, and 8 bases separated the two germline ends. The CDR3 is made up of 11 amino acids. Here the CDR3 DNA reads TGCAGCGTGGTAACCGACAATGAGCAGTTCTTC. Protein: CSVVTDNEQFF.

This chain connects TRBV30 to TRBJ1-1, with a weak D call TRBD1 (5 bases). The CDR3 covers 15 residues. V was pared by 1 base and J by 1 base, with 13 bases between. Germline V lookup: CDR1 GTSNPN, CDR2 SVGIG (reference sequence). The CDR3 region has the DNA TGTGCCTGGAGTGAAGACGGACAATCGAACACTGAAGCTTTCTTT. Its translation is CAWSEDGQSNTEAFF. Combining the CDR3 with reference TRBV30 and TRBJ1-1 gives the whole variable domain SQTIHQWPATLVQPVGSPLSLECTVEGTSNPNLYWYRQAAGRGLQLLFYSVGIGQISSEVPQNLSASRPQDRQFILSSKKLLLSDSGFYLCAWSEDGQSNTEAFFGQGTRLTVV.

CDR3 amino acids: CAISGRVEGYTF. CDR3 bases: TGTGCCATCAGTGGCAGGGTCGAAGGCTACACCTTC. The chain carries TRBV10-3 and TRBJ1-2; D may be TRBD1 (5 bases). The CDR3 runs 12 residues. Per the germline V gene, CDR1 is ENHRY and CDR2 is SYGVKD. V lost 4 bases to trimming and J lost 8 bases, with 11 bases between them.

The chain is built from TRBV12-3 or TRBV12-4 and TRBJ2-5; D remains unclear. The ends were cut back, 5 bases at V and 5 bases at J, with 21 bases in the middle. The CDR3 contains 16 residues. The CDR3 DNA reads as TGTGCCAGCAGTCGAGGTAGTACCAGGTCGGATGAGACCCAGTACTTC. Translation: CASSRGSTRSDETQYF.

The CDR3 here is CASSSPTGGIYEQYF. DNA for the CDR3: TGTGCCAGCAGTTCCCCGACAGGGGGCATCTACGAGCAGTACTTC. The rearrangement joins TRBV12-3 or TRBV12-4 to TRBJ2-7; 10 nucleotides match TRBD1. This CDR3 is built from 15 residues. V trimming: 4 bases; J trimming: 3 bases; junction bases outside the gene matches: 6.

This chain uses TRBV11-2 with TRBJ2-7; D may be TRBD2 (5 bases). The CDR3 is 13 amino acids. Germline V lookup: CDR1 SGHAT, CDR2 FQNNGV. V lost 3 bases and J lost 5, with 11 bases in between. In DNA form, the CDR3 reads TGTGCCAGCAGCTTGGACTTTCGGAACGAGCAGTACTTC. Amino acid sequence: CASSLDFRNEQYF.